The clone carrying this T cell receptor beta chain was observed a handful of times. The data stem from a study of control samples from healthy donors and cancer patients. Assay used: immunoSEQ multiplex PCR; TCRdb lists only in-frame clones, some missing. The sample contains 120,000 to 150,000 clones, over 85% of which appear only once. Germline V gene data show CDR1 as SGHDT and CDR2 as YYEEEE. The CDR3 has 14 amino acids. V dropped 4 bases and J dropped 5; count of bases not matched to a gene: 3. The gene calls are TRBV5-6 and TRBJ1-6, with 7 bases aligning to TRBD1. Sequencing was performed on blood. This TCR came from a man aged 30 to 45 in good health. The CDR3 bases are TGTGCCAGCAGCCACGGACAGGATAATTCACCCCTCCACTTT. Residues: CASSHGQDNSPLHF.